The clone carrying this TCR beta chain was recorded a few times. This specimen comes from a study of cytomegalovirus exposure and HLA in healthy donors. The PCR contained 60 Vbeta and 13 Jbeta primers. TCRdb's copy holds only in-frame clones and misses some; the assay was immunoSEQ multiplex PCR. The sample consists of 200,000 or so clones, 70% to 90% of them appearing once. Material: PBMCs. The TCR comes from a woman aged 18-35 years in good health and CMV-seropositive.

As DNA, the CDR3 is TGTGCCAGCAGGGTTCCGGGACAGAACTATGGCTACACCTTC. It encodes CASRVPGQNYGYTF. The chain is built from TRBV28 and TRBJ1-2; 7 positions match TRBD1. Trimming removed 6 bases from V and 2 bases from J; junction bases left unmatched: 6. The CDR3 length is 14 residues. Germline CDR1 and CDR2: MDHEN and SYDVKM.